Listed below are T cell receptor beta chains from one sample, sequenced in a study of molecular identifiers for immune sequencing clone quantification. Each CDR3 protein gets one entry after TCRdb re-called the PCR reads with MiXCR. Of about 510,000 distinct CDR3 sequences in the sample, over 20% were seen once. Material for sequencing was naive CD8+ T cells from blood, with Jurkat cell RNA spiked in. These receptors were taken from a human donor in good health. Some libraries in this study had Jurkat cell RNA spiked in. CDR3s include the opening cysteine and the closing phenylalanine or tryptophan. Fields, in order: J gene, V gene, clone size, D gene, CDR3 length, CDR3 protein, CDR3 DNA. D genes are given only for firm matches. The size of a clone is reported for some rows only, either as once, few or many, or as a class for expanded clones.

j_gene: TRBJ2-7
v_gene: TRBV12-3/TRBV12-4
abundance: -
d_gene: -
len: 13
CDR3aa: CASSHGRIYEQYF
CDR3nt: TGTGCCAGCAGCCATGGAAGGATCTACGAGCAGTACTTC

j_gene: TRBJ2-5
v_gene: TRBV7-9
abundance: many
d_gene: -
len: 17
CDR3aa: CASSLASAGGVQETQYF
CDR3nt: TGTGCCAGCAGCTTAGCGTCAGCAGGGGGGGTCCAAGAGACCCAGTACTTC

j_gene: TRBJ2-1
v_gene: TRBV5-4
abundance: -
d_gene: TRBD2
len: 18
CDR3aa: CASKGWGNQREGYNEQFF
CDR3nt: TGTGCCAGCAAGGGGTGGGGCAATCAGCGGGAGGGCTACAATGAGCAGTTCTTC

j_gene: TRBJ2-3
v_gene: TRBV5-6
abundance: many
d_gene: -
len: 13
CDR3aa: CASSLTHADTQYF
CDR3nt: TGTGCCAGCAGCTTGACTCACGCAGATACGCAGTATTTT

j_gene: TRBJ2-7
v_gene: TRBV6-4
abundance: few
d_gene: -
len: 15
CDR3aa: CASSDSEGPLGEQYF
CDR3nt: TGTGCCAGCAGTGACTCTGAGGGTCCGCTGGGCGAGCAGTACTTC

j_gene: TRBJ1-5
v_gene: TRBV6-2/TRBV6-3
abundance: -
d_gene: -
len: 13
CDR3aa: CASQRGANQPQHF
CDR3nt: TGTGCCAGTCAAAGGGGGGCGAATCAGCCCCAGCATTTT

j_gene: TRBJ1-1
v_gene: TRBV2
abundance: -
d_gene: -
len: 14
CDR3aa: CASRKKGSLGEAFF
CDR3nt: TGTGCCAGCAGGAAGAAGGGCTCCTTGGGTGAAGCTTTCTTT

j_gene: TRBJ2-4
v_gene: TRBV27
abundance: -
d_gene: TRBD2
len: 16
CDR3aa: CASGERLAGAGNIQYF
CDR3nt: TGTGCCAGCGGTGAACGACTAGCGGGAGCTGGAAACATTCAGTACTTC

j_gene: TRBJ2-7
v_gene: TRBV7-2
abundance: many
d_gene: TRBD1
len: 18
CDR3aa: CASSPNSRGSPASYEQYF
CDR3nt: TGTGCCAGCAGCCCAAATTCCAGGGGGTCTCCCGCCTCCTACGAGCAGTACTTC

j_gene: TRBJ2-2
v_gene: TRBV7-6
abundance: many
d_gene: TRBD1
len: 20
CDR3aa: CASSPLSAGTGGTNTGELFF
CDR3nt: TGTGCCAGCAGCCCCCTCTCAGCGGGGACAGGGGGTACGAACACCGGGGAGCTGTTTTTT

j_gene: TRBJ2-7
v_gene: TRBV4-1
abundance: many
d_gene: -
len: 12
CDR3aa: CASSQVVGEQYF
CDR3nt: TGCGCCAGCAGCCAAGTAGTGGGCGAGCAGTACTTC

j_gene: TRBJ2-3
v_gene: TRBV27
abundance: many
d_gene: -
len: 14
CDR3aa: CASSSPGGTDTQYF
CDR3nt: TGTGCCAGCAGTTCACCGGGGGGCACAGATACGCAGTATTTT

j_gene: TRBJ2-3
v_gene: TRBV3-1
abundance: -
d_gene: -
len: 15
CDR3aa: CASSQYKDPRDTQYF
CDR3nt: TGTGCCAGCAGCCAATATAAGGACCCCAGGGATACGCAGTATTTT

j_gene: TRBJ2-7
v_gene: TRBV19
abundance: -
d_gene: -
len: 12
CDR3aa: CAGSAGVNEQYF
CDR3nt: TGTGCCGGTAGTGCTGGGGTTAACGAGCAGTACTTC

j_gene: TRBJ1-6
v_gene: TRBV9
abundance: many
d_gene: -
len: 15
CDR3aa: CASSLNGAGNSPLHF
CDR3nt: TGTGCCAGCAGTCTAAACGGGGCAGGGAATTCACCCCTCCACTTT

j_gene: TRBJ1-1
v_gene: TRBV4-3
abundance: many
d_gene: -
len: 15
CDR3aa: CASSQGLSMNTEAFF
CDR3nt: TGCGCCAGCAGCCAAGGCCTCTCCATGAACACTGAAGCTTTCTTT

j_gene: TRBJ2-3
v_gene: TRBV20-1
abundance: many
d_gene: -
len: 17
CDR3aa: CSARDRSGPIPTDTQYF
CDR3nt: TGCAGTGCTAGAGATCGTTCAGGGCCTATTCCCACAGATACGCAGTATTTT

j_gene: TRBJ2-7
v_gene: TRBV2
abundance: few
d_gene: -
len: 16
CDR3aa: CASSERGQITSYEQYF
CDR3nt: TGTGCCAGCAGTGAGCGGGGACAAATCACCTCCTACGAGCAGTACTTC

j_gene: TRBJ2-7
v_gene: TRBV28
abundance: many
d_gene: TRBD1
len: 14
CDR3aa: CASSLRDSTHEQYF
CDR3nt: TGTGCCAGCAGTTTACGGGACAGTACCCACGAGCAGTACTTC

j_gene: TRBJ2-3
v_gene: TRBV6-1
abundance: -
d_gene: -
len: 15
CDR3aa: CASSELDLEADTQYF
CDR3nt: TGTGCCAGCAGTGAACTGGACTTGGAGGCAGATACGCAGTATTTT

j_gene: TRBJ2-3
v_gene: TRBV13
abundance: many
d_gene: TRBD1
len: 16
CDR3aa: CASSSRDRGRTDTQYF
CDR3nt: TGTGCCAGCAGCAGCCGGGACAGGGGGCGAACAGATACGCAGTATTTT

j_gene: TRBJ2-3
v_gene: TRBV24-1
abundance: many
d_gene: -
len: 15
CDR3aa: CATTAGIDDTDTQYF
CDR3nt: TGTGCCACAACCGCTGGGATCGATGACACAGATACGCAGTATTTT

j_gene: TRBJ2-7
v_gene: TRBV20-1
abundance: few
d_gene: -
len: 13
CDR3aa: CSARPTTSYEQYF
CDR3nt: TGCAGTGCTAGACCCACGACATCCTACGAGCAGTACTTC

j_gene: TRBJ2-1
v_gene: TRBV4-1
abundance: -
d_gene: -
len: 14
CDR3aa: CASSQTVDYNEQFF
CDR3nt: TGCGCCAGCAGCCAAACAGTAGACTACAATGAGCAGTTCTTC

j_gene: TRBJ2-5
v_gene: TRBV20-1
abundance: few
d_gene: TRBD2
len: 17
CDR3aa: CSATLRGGGGIQETQYF
CDR3nt: TGCAGTGCTACCCTCAGAGGCGGGGGTGGGATCCAAGAGACCCAGTACTTC

j_gene: TRBJ2-7
v_gene: TRBV20-1
abundance: few
d_gene: -
len: 11
CDR3aa: CSARVAVEQYF
CDR3nt: TGCAGTGCTAGAGTGGCGGTCGAGCAGTACTTC

j_gene: TRBJ2-7
v_gene: TRBV5-1
abundance: many
d_gene: TRBD1
len: 15
CDR3aa: CASSEDREFSYEQYF
CDR3nt: TGCGCCAGCAGCGAGGACAGGGAATTCTCCTACGAGCAGTACTTC

j_gene: TRBJ2-3
v_gene: TRBV7-6
abundance: -
d_gene: TRBD2
len: 15
CDR3aa: CASIATSGVSDTQYF
CDR3nt: TGTGCCAGCATCGCGACTAGCGGGGTCTCAGATACGCAGTATTTT

j_gene: TRBJ2-7
v_gene: TRBV6-2/TRBV6-3
abundance: -
d_gene: -
len: 14
CDR3aa: CASSYRRTAYEQYF
CDR3nt: TGTGCCAGCAGTTACCGGCGGACTGCCTACGAGCAGTACTTC

j_gene: TRBJ1-5
v_gene: TRBV4-2
abundance: many
d_gene: -
len: 14
CDR3aa: CASSQGAPDQPQHF
CDR3nt: TGTGCCAGCAGCCAGGGGGCCCCGGATCAGCCCCAGCATTTT

j_gene: TRBJ2-7
v_gene: TRBV7-8
abundance: few
d_gene: -
len: 15
CDR3aa: CASSLARKTAWEQYF
CDR3nt: TGTGCCAGCAGCTTAGCGCGTAAGACAGCCTGGGAGCAGTACTTC

j_gene: TRBJ2-7
v_gene: TRBV6-2/TRBV6-3
abundance: many
d_gene: TRBD1
len: 17
CDR3aa: CASIEGASRGSLREQYF
CDR3nt: TGTGCCAGCATCGAGGGGGCCTCGAGGGGGTCCCTACGGGAGCAGTACTTC

j_gene: TRBJ2-6
v_gene: TRBV12-3/TRBV12-4
abundance: -
d_gene: -
len: 19
CDR3aa: CASSFRGQWGSSGANVLTF
CDR3nt: TGTGCCAGCAGTTTCAGGGGCCAATGGGGAAGCTCTGGGGCCAACGTCCTGACTTTC

j_gene: TRBJ2-2
v_gene: TRBV12-3/TRBV12-4
abundance: -
d_gene: -
len: 13
CDR3aa: CASSFWEVGELFF
CDR3nt: TGTGCCAGCAGTTTTTGGGAGGTCGGGGAGCTGTTTTTT

j_gene: TRBJ1-5
v_gene: TRBV27
abundance: -
d_gene: -
len: 14
CDR3aa: CASGYSGRDQPQHF
CDR3nt: TGTGCCAGCGGTTATTCAGGGAGGGATCAGCCCCAGCATTTT

j_gene: TRBJ1-5
v_gene: TRBV4-1
abundance: many
d_gene: -
len: 15
CDR3aa: CASREESLSNQPQHF
CDR3nt: TGCGCCAGCAGAGAAGAGTCCCTTAGCAATCAGCCCCAGCATTTT

j_gene: TRBJ1-4
v_gene: TRBV7-9
abundance: many
d_gene: -
len: 15
CDR3aa: CASSLLGDGNEKLFF
CDR3nt: TGTGCCAGCAGCTTATTAGGGGACGGTAATGAAAAACTGTTTTTT

j_gene: TRBJ2-5
v_gene: TRBV5-4
abundance: -
d_gene: -
len: 17
CDR3aa: CASSLPLRGPGQETQYF
CDR3nt: TGTGCCAGCAGCTTACCCTTAAGGGGCCCGGGGCAAGAGACCCAGTACTTC

j_gene: TRBJ2-7
v_gene: TRBV7-9
abundance: few
d_gene: TRBD1
len: 15
CDR3aa: CASSQGTDYIYEQYF
CDR3nt: TGTGCCAGCAGCCAGGGGACAGACTACATCTACGAGCAGTACTTC

j_gene: TRBJ2-7
v_gene: TRBV5-1
abundance: few
d_gene: TRBD2
len: 15
CDR3aa: CASTPGLAGNYEQYF
CDR3nt: TGCGCCAGCACTCCTGGGCTAGCGGGAAACTACGAGCAGTACTTC

j_gene: TRBJ2-3
v_gene: TRBV5-1
abundance: many
d_gene: TRBD1
len: 15
CDR3aa: CASSSGQGGTDTQYF
CDR3nt: TGCGCCAGCAGCTCCGGACAGGGGGGCACAGATACGCAGTATTTT

j_gene: TRBJ2-7
v_gene: TRBV5-1
abundance: -
d_gene: -
len: 13
CDR3aa: CASSLGPSHEQYF
CDR3nt: TGCGCCAGCAGCTTGGGTCCCTCCCACGAGCAGTACTTC